Here is one TCR beta chain with its context. Its antigen is not known. These data belong to a study of radiotherapy plus CTLA-4 blockade in lung cancer. Study information: 18% of patients responded objectively, and roughly 30% achieved disease control.

Participants had chemo-refractory metastatic non-small-cell lung cancer and were treated with focal radiation plus ipilimumab CTLA-4 blockade. General study points: With interferon-beta, early dynamics of blood T cell clones were reported to best predict response. Subsequent to radiotherapy plus ipilimumab, tumor-derived TCR clones underwent expansion in blood.

Assay used: immunoSEQ multiplex PCR; TCRdb lists only in-frame clones, some missing. The sample lists tens of thousands of clones; 81% were seen once. From germline, CDR1 is DFQATT and CDR2 SNEGSKA (reference sequence). The V and J ends lost 5 bases and 8 bases, in that order; junction bases with no gene match: 5. The CDR3 spans 11 residues. Here the sequenced sample was peripheral blood, taken from a patient treated with radiotherapy plus ipilimumab. The receptor comes from a human donor with non-small cell lung cancer that progressed on radiotherapy plus ipilimumab. The chain combines TRBV20-1 with TRBJ1-1; 7 bases match TRBD1. In nucleotides, the CDR3 is TGCAGTGCTGCCCCGGGACAGGAAGCTTTCTTT. Encoded protein: CSAAPGQEAFF.